This T cell receptor (beta chain) was profiled in a study of blood T cells in healthy people across ages. Study information: With template switching, about one barcoded beta molecule was captured per two T cells.

Findings of the study overall: Unsorted PBMCs ruled out conclusive naive versus antigen-experienced comparison.

PCR was performed a second time for roughly 7 to 12 cycles using a sample-barcoded 5' primer and a J-beta primer mix. Each TCR beta cDNA got a 12-nucleotide random molecular identifier. All samples yielded 2.5 million or more CDR3-containing paired-end reads. TCRdb redid the calling of the 5' RACE reads with MiXCR, one entry per CDR3 protein. Of hundreds of thousands of distinct CDR3 sequences listed, around 50% are singletons. In this sample, this clonotype turned up a few times. Its specificity is unknown. CDR3 length: 19 residues. Germline CDR1 reads DFQATT; CDR2 reads SNEGSKA (reference sequence). V shed 2 bases, J shed 0 bases, and the junction held 11 bases outside the gene matches.

Source material: blood. This chain joins TRBV20-1 and TRBJ2-7, with TRBD2 matching 15 bases. This receptor was taken from a man between 40 and 49 years old in good health. The CDR3 nucleotides are TGCAGTGCTAGACAAATGGGACTAGCGGGGGGTACTAGCTCCTACGAGCAGTACTTC. Translation: CSARQMGLAGGTSSYEQYF.